Shown below are 4 T cell receptor beta chains from a single sample sequenced in a study of blood T cell repertoires in COVID-19. Assay used: immunoSEQ multiplex PCR; TCRdb lists only in-frame clones, some missing. The repertoire holds around 100,000 clones, with 65% to 90% as singletons. The sample taken for sequencing was PBMCs or T cells enriched from blood (not recorded which). The receptor source for this set is a woman aged 45-65 years who had recovered from COVID-19.

The chain combines TRBV29-1 with TRBJ1-2; D is possibly TRBD1 (5 bases). The CDR3 has 12 residues. The V and J ends lost 6 bases and 8 bases respectively, with 16 bases between them. CDR1 is SQVTM and CDR2 is ANQGSEA in the germline V gene. For the CDR3, the DNA is TGCAGCGTGGGCGGGGGGACTCGGGGCTACACCTTC. It encodes CSVGGGTRGYTF.

A few counts support this clone. The rearrangement joins TRBV28 to TRBJ2-7; D is unclear. Trimming removed 6 bases from V and 3 bases from J, with 12 bases in between. The CDR3 loop spans 13 amino acids. Germline V gene sequence: CDR1 MDHEN, CDR2 SYDVKM. The CDR3 here is CASSPLVNYEQYF. CDR3 DNA: TGTGCCAGCAGCCCACTGGTTAACTACGAGCAGTACTTC.

This clone was detected a few times. The V and J genes are TRBV10-1 and TRBJ2-7; D possibly corresponds to TRBD2 (6 bases). The germline CDR1 and CDR2 sequences are WNHNN and SYGVQD (reference sequence). The CDR3 extends over 15 amino acids. The V and J ends lost 3 bases and 0 bases respectively, with 12 bases between them. The CDR3: CASSDWRGDSYEQYF. The CDR3 DNA sequence: TGCGCCAGCAGTGACTGGCGGGGCGACTCCTACGAGCAGTACTTC.

The rearrangement links TRBV4-2 to TRBJ2-1; 10 bases line up with TRBD2. The J segment lost 8 bases and the V segment lost 1 base, leaving 11 bases of the junction unmatched. Germline lookup yields CDR1 LGHNA and CDR2 YNFKEQ. This CDR3 spans 17 amino acids. CDR3 amino acids: CASSQGELAGELDEQFF. In DNA form, the CDR3 reads TGTGCCAGCAGCCAAGGAGAGCTAGCGGGAGAGTTGGATGAGCAGTTCTTC.